This T cell receptor (beta chain) was retrieved from a study of blood T cell repertoires in COVID-19. Across the study: The analysed material was cDNA or gDNA that came from T cells, B-cell-depleted T cells, or PBMCs.

Germline CDR1 reads KGHDR; CDR2 reads SFDVKD. With 7 bases clipped from V and 2 bases from J, the junction kept 8 bases outside the gene matches. The CDR3 consists of 17 residues. The data were produced by immunoSEQ multiplex PCR, yet TCRdb's version contains in-frame clones alone and is incomplete. Of 30,000 to 40,000 clones in the sample, more than 85% were seen once. Sequenced material: peripheral blood. This chain connects TRBV24-1 to TRBJ2-1; TRBD2 aligns across 12 bases. The TCR comes from a human donor in a cohort sampled during active COVID-19. This CDR3 is CATSASLAGGPYNEQFF. CDR3 DNA sequence: TGTGCCACCAGCGCTTCACTAGCGGGGGGTCCCTACAATGAGCAGTTCTTC.